The 13 T cell receptor beta chains given below trace back to one sample, sequenced in a study of cytomegalovirus exposure and HLA in healthy donors. TCRdb's table, derived via immunoSEQ multiplex PCR, lists solely in-frame clones and lacks some. This sample carries around 200,000 clones, roughly 81% of them seen once, and the ten largest clones take roughly 1.2%. Sequencing used PBMCs. These receptors all stem from a woman aged 30 to 39 in good health and CMV-seronegative.

V is TRBV5-1 and J is TRBJ2-7; no reliable D call. The germline V and J ends were trimmed by 6 bases and 5 bases, with 9 bases remaining between them. Germline CDR1 reads SGHRS; CDR2 reads YFSETQ. The CDR3 contains 11 residues. The CDR3 sequence is CASKAGHEQYF. For the CDR3, the DNA is TGCGCCAGCAAAGCAGGTCACGAGCAGTACTTC. Full variable domain (remainder filled in from reference TRBV5-1 and TRBJ2-7): KAGVTQTPRYLIKTRGQQVTLSCSPISGHRSVSWYQQTPGQGLQFLFEYFSETQRNKGNFPGRFSGRQFSNSRSEMNVSTLELGDSALYLCASKAGHEQYFGPGTRLTVT.

This clone was seen just once. V and J are TRBV9 and TRBJ2-1; TRBD1 aligns across 7 bases. Trimming cost V 1 base and J 6 bases; bases outside gene matches: 10. Germline V gene data show CDR1 as SGDLS and CDR2 as YYNGEE. This CDR3 contains 16 residues. The DNA for the CDR3 is TGTGCCAGCAGCGTACAGCAAAACAGGGGACGCAATGAGCAGTTCTTC. It codes for CASSVQQNRGRNEQFF.

The chain joins TRBV6-1 to TRBJ1-4, with D perhaps TRBD1 (6 bases). The V gene's germline CDR1 is MNHNS and CDR2 SASEGT. The V end was cut by 7 bases, the J end by 5 bases, with 11 bases between. This CDR3 has 13 amino acids. The CDR3 region has the DNA TGTGCCAGCAAGGACAGACTGAATGAAAAACTGTTTTTT. It yields the protein CASKDRLNEKLFF.

This clone has a single count. The chain links TRBV5-1 to TRBJ1-4, with a possible D match to TRBD1 (5 bases). V lost 3 bases and J lost 2, with 8 bases in between. This CDR3 has 14 amino acids. Per germline, CDR1 SGHRS and CDR2 YFSETQ. The CDR3 DNA is TGCGCCAGCAGCTGGGGGGGTACTAATGAAAAACTGTTTTTT. Translated, it gives CASSWGGTNEKLFF.

This clone was found once. The rearrangement links TRBV12-5 to TRBJ1-1; D might be TRBD1 (6 bases). CDR1 and CDR2 (germline): LGHNT, FRNRAP. The V gene lost 4 bases and the J gene lost 0 bases, with 21 bases spanning the gap. This CDR3 has 18 residues. DNA of the CDR3: TGTGCTAGTGGTTCCCAAAAGGGAGGGGGGCCTATGAACACTGAAGCTTTCTTT. The encoded protein is CASGSQKGGGPMNTEAFF.

The chain recombines TRBV5-1 with TRBJ1-2; tentative D call: TRBD1 (5 bases). The germline V gene encodes CDR1 SGHRS and CDR2 YFSETQ. V dropped 0 bases and J dropped 3 bases, with 9 bases sitting between them. The CDR3 runs 14 residues. The CDR3 spells CASSLVQGYYGYTF. In DNA, the CDR3 is TGCGCCAGCAGCTTGGTTCAGGGATACTATGGCTACACCTTC. Full variable domain (missing parts from reference TRBV5-1 and TRBJ1-2): KAGVTQTPRYLIKTRGQQVTLSCSPISGHRSVSWYQQTPGQGLQFLFEYFSETQRNKGNFPGRFSGRQFSNSRSEMNVSTLELGDSALYLCASSLVQGYYGYTFGSGTRLTVV.

The chain couples TRBV25-1 to TRBJ1-2; weak D call: TRBD1 (6 bases). V was cut by 2 bases and J by 5 bases, with 9 bases left in between. The germline V gene encodes CDR1 MGHDK and CDR2 SYGVNS. This CDR3 has 13 residues. The CDR3 bases are TGTGCCAGCAGTGAACAGGGGCTTTATGGCTACACCTTC. Encoded protein: CASSEQGLYGYTF.

This clone was counted a few times. The V call is TRBV7-2, the J call TRBJ1-2, with TRBD1 identical over 7 bases. CDR3 length equals 15 residues. Germline CDR1 SGHTA, CDR2 FQGNSA. Germline trimming cut 4 bases from V and 0 bases from J; bases unmatched to any gene: 5. The DNA for the CDR3 is TGTGCCAGCAGCTCGGGACAGCCACCTAACTATGGCTACACCTTC. It codes for CASSSGQPPNYGYTF.

The chain joins TRBV2 to TRBJ1-5, with D maybe TRBD1 (5 bases). Per germline, CDR1 SNHLY and CDR2 FYNNEI. The CDR3 is 14 amino acids. The germline V and J ends were trimmed by 4 bases and 6 bases, with 13 bases remaining between them. This chain's CDR3 is CASSALGQIQPQHF. The CDR3 region has the DNA TGTGCCAGCAGTGCCTTGGGGCAGATTCAGCCCCAGCATTTT. Full variable domain (rest looked up from reference TRBV2 and TRBJ1-5): EPEVTQTPSHQVTQMGQEVILRCVPISNHLYFYWYRQILGQKVEFLVSFYNNEISEKSEIFDDQFSVERPDGSNFTLKIRSTKLEDSAMYFCASSALGQIQPQHFGDGTRLSIL.

The J gene is TRBJ2-2, the V gene TRBV14, with TRBD2 identical over 7 bases. Unmatched junction bases numbered 12, after V lost 8 bases and J lost 6 bases. The CDR3 is made up of 15 amino acids. CDR1 and CDR2 from the germline V gene are SGHDN and FVKESK. CDR3 protein: CASGRGGSFAGELFF. DNA of the CDR3: TGTGCCAGCGGCCGGGGCGGGAGTTTTGCCGGGGAGCTGTTTTTT.

The chain recombines TRBV29-1 with TRBJ2-7; 12 bases fit TRBD1. V was clipped by 7 bases and J by 1 base; unmatched bases: 14. Germline lookup yields CDR1 SQVTM and CDR2 ANQGSEA. This CDR3 has 17 amino acids. CDR3: CSAVPGQGAKRSYEQYF. CDR3 DNA: TGCAGCGCGGTACCGGGACAGGGGGCAAAAAGGTCCTACGAGCAGTACTTC.

The gene calls are TRBV4-1 and TRBJ1-2; possibly TRBD1 for D (6 bases). V lost 4 bases, J lost 2 bases, and 11 bases lay in between. This CDR3 region has 14 residues. CDR1 MGHRA and CDR2 YSYEKL come from the germline V gene. Here the CDR3 reads CASSPPTGNYGYTF. The DNA for the CDR3 is TGCGCCAGCAGCCCCCCCACAGGGAACTATGGCTACACCTTC.

The chain links TRBV29-1 to TRBJ2-7; the D is unclear. The CDR3 spans 12 residues. Germline CDR1 and CDR2: SQVTM and ANQGSEA. Deletions cut 6 bases from V and 0 bases from J, with 9 bases between. CDR3 sequence: CSVATPSYEQYF. For the CDR3, the DNA is TGCAGCGTCGCCACACCCTCCTACGAGCAGTACTTC.